Below, one TCR beta chain is given with its context. Reverse transcription of extracted RNA yielded cDNA, which provided the sequencing template. Assay: immunoSEQ multiplex PCR; the TCRdb copy retains only in-frame clones and omits some. This repertoire shows over 200,000 clones, about 60% found once; its top ten account for 0.45%. Alopecia areata patients gave lesional scalp punch biopsies and peripheral blood samples. The CDR3 extends over 16 amino acids. CDR1 is SEHNR, CDR2 FQNEAQ, per germline (reference sequence). Trimming took off 2 bases at V and 2 bases at J, with 13 bases between the two ends. This sample was taken from a study of CD8+ T cells in alopecia areata. Study as a whole: Treatment comprised oral tofacitinib, 5 to 10 mg twice daily, in treated patients.

The TCR was taken from a human donor with alopecia areata. This chain uses TRBV7-9 with TRBJ2-1; D possibly uses TRBD1 or TRBD2 (5 bases each). The sequences come from CD4+ T cells sorted from blood, collected at week 0. The CDR3 spells CASSLMVWGTYNEQFF. The CDR3 DNA follows: TGTGCCAGCAGCTTAATGGTCTGGGGGACCTACAATGAGCAGTTCTTC.